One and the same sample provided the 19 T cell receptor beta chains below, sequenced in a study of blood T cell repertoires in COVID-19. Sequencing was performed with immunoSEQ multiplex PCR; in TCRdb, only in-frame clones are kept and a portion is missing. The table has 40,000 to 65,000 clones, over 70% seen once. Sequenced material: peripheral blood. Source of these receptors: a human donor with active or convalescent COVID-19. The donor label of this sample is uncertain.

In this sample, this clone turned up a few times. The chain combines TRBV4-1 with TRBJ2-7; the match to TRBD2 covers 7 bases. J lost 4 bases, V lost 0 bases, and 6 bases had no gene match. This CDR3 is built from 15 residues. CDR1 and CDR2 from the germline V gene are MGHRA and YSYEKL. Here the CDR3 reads CASSQDSGGGYEQYF. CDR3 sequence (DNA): TGCGCCAGCAGCCAAGACTCTGGGGGAGGGTACGAGCAGTACTTC.

CDR3 residues: CASSPDSDYGYTF. Written as DNA, the CDR3 is TGCGCCAGCAGCCCGGACTCTGACTATGGCTACACCTTC. V usage is TRBV5-1 and J usage is TRBJ1-2; the D is unclear. Per the germline V gene, CDR1 is SGHRS and CDR2 is YFSETQ. This CDR3 spans 13 amino acids. Trimming took 4 bases from V and 3 from J, leaving 10 bases between them.

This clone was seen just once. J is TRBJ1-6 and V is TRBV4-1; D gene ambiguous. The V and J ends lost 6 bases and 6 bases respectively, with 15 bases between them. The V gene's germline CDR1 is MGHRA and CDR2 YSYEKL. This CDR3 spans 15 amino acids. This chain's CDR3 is CASRRELVGNSPLHF. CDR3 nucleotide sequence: TGCGCCAGCAGGCGTGAGCTCGTTGGTAATTCACCCCTCCACTTT.

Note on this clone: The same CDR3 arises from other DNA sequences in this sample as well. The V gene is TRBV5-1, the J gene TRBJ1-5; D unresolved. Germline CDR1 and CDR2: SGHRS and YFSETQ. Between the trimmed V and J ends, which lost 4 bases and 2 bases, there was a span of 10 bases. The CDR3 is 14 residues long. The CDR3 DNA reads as TGCGCCAGCAGCCTGGGTTCAGGCAATCAGCCCCAGCATTTT. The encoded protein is CASSLGSGNQPQHF. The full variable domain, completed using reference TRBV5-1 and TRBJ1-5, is KAGVTQTPRYLIKTRGQQVTLSCSPISGHRSVSWYQQTPGQGLQFLFEYFSETQRNKGNFPGRFSGRQFSNSRSEMNVSTLELGDSALYLCASSLGSGNQPQHFGDGTRLSIL.

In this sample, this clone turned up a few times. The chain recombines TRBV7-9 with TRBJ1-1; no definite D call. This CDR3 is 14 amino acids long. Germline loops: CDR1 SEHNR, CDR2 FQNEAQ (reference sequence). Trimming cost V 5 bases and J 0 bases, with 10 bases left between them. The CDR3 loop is CASSGKTLNTEAFF. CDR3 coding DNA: TGTGCCAGCAGCGGCAAGACACTGAACACTGAAGCTTTCTTT.

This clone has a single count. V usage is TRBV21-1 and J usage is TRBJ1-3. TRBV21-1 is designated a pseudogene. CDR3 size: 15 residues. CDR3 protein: CARDEVAHSGNTIYF. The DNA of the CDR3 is TGTGCCAGAGACGAGGTCGCCCACTCTGGAAACACCATATATTTT.

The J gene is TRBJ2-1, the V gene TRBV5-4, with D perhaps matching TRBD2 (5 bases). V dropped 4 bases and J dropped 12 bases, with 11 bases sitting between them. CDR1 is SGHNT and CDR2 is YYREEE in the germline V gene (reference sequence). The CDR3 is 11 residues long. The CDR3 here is CASSEGPVQFF. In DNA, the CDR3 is TGTGCCAGCAGCGAGGGTCCCGTGCAGTTCTTC.

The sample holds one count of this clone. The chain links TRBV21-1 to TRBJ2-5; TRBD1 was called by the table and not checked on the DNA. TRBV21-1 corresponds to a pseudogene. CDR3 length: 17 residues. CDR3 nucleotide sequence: TGTGCCAGCAGCAAAGCGTGGGGGAGGACAGGGCAAGCGACCCAGTACTTC. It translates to CASSKAWGRTGQATQYF.

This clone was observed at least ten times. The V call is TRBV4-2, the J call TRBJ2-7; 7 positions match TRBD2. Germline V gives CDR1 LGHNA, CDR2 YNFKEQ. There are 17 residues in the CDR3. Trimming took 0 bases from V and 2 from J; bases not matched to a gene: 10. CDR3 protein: CASSQDYPTSRPYEQYF. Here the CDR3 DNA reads TGTGCCAGCAGCCAAGATTACCCGACTAGCCGTCCCTACGAGCAGTACTTC.

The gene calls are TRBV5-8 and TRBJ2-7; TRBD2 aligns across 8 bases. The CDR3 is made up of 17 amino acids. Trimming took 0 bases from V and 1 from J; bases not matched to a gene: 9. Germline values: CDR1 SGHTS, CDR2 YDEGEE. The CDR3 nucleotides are TGTGCCAGCAGCTTGGGGGTGCTTGTAGCGGGATCCTACGAGCAGTACTTC. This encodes CASSLGVLVAGSYEQYF.

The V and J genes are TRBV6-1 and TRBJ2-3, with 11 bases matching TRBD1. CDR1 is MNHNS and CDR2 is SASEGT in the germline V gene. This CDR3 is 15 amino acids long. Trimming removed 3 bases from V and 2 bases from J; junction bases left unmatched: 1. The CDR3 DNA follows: TGTGCCAGCAGTGAGGGACAGGGGGTCACAGATACGCAGTATTTT. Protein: CASSEGQGVTDTQYF.

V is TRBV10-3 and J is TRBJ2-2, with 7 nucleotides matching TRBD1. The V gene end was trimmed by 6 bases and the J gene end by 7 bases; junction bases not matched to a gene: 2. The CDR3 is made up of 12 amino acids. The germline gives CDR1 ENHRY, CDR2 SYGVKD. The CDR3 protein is CAIRTGYGELFF. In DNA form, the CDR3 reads TGTGCCATCAGGACAGGGTACGGGGAGCTGTTTTTT.

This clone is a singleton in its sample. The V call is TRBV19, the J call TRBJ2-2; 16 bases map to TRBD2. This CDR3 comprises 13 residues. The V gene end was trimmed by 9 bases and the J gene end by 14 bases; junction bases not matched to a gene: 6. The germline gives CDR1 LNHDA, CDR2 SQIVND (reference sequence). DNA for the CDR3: TGTGCCAGCCTGGGACTAGCGGGAGGGCCCCTGTTTTTT. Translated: CASLGLAGGPLFF.

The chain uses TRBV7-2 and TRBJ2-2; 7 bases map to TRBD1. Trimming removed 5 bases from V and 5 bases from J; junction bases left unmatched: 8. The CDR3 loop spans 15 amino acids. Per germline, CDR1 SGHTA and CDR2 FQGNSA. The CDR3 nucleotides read TGTGCCAGCAGCCTACAGGGGCTTAAGACCGGGGAGCTGTTTTTT. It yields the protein CASSLQGLKTGELFF.

The chain's CDR3 is CASSQVGRSGANVLTF. CDR3 nucleotide sequence: TGTGCCAGCAGCCAAGTGGGCCGTTCTGGGGCCAACGTCCTGACTTTC. The chain combines TRBV3-1 (or the pseudogene TRBV3-2) with TRBJ2-6; D is uncertain. V was cut by 1 base and J by 1 base, with 8 bases left in between. CDR1 and CDR2 from the germline V gene are LGHDT and YNNKEL (reference sequence). The CDR3 contains 16 residues.

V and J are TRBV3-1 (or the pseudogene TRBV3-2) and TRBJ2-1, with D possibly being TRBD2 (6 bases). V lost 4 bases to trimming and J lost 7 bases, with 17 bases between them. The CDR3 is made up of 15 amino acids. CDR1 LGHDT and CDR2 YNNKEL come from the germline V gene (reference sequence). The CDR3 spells CASSRTGTHNNEQFF. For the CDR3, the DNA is TGTGCCAGCAGCCGCACCGGGACTCACAATAATGAGCAGTTCTTC.

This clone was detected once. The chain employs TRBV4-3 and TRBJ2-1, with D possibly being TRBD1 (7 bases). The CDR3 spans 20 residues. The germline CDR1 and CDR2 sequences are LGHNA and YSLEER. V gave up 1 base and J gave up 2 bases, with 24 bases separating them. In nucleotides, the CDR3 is TGCGCCAGCAGCCAAGCCGAGCAGGGGGGAGCTAGCAGCACCTACAATGAGCAGTTCTTC. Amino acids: CASSQAEQGGASSTYNEQFF.

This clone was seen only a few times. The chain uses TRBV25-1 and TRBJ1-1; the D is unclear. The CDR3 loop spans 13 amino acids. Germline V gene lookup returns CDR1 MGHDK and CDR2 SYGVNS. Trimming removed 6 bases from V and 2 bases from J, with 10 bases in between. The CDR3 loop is CASRADKNTEAFF. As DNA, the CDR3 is TGTGCCAGCAGGGCCGATAAAAACACTGAAGCTTTCTTT.

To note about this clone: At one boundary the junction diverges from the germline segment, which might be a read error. CDR3 in amino acids: CASREVTGTIEKLFF. In DNA, the CDR3 is TGTGCCAGCAGGGAAGTGACAGGGACAATTGAAAAACTGTTTTTT. The chain links TRBV6-1 to TRBJ1-4; 7 bases align to TRBD1. Germline assignment: CDR1 MNHNS and CDR2 SASEGT. This CDR3 is built from 15 residues.